These 15 T cell receptor beta chains originate from one sample sequenced in a study of OX40 agonist ivuxolimab in advanced cancers. The protocol used for the library was the immunoSEQ multiplex PCR assay. TCRdb obtained this table from immuneACCESS and retained in-frame rearrangements with V and J assigned. These tables miss some clones; where compared with another copy, unresolved V genes account for less than half of the shortfall, and the remainder is unexplained. This sample lists 97,000 or so clones; nearly 90% were detected once. Under 0.2% of the sample is held by the ten biggest clonotypes. Sequencing was performed on CD4+ or CD8+ T cells sorted from blood, taken in a trial of the OX40 agonist ivuxolimab. The receptors were gathered from an adult with an advanced solid tumor such as melanoma, head and neck, liver or kidney cancer.

The chain is built from TRBV5-5 and TRBJ1-1; D remains unclear. Germline lookup yields CDR1 SGHKS and CDR2 YYEKEE (reference sequence). Trimming pared 4 bases from V and 10 bases from J, leaving 17 bases between. This CDR3 is built from 13 residues. Here the CDR3 DNA reads TGTGCCAGCAGCCCTGGGCCCCCCGGGAGAGCTTTCTTT. Its translation: CASSPGPPGRAFF.

The chain joins TRBV27 to TRBJ2-3, with D possibly matching TRBD2 (6 bases). V was cut by 5 bases and J by 0 bases, with 9 bases left in between. Germline loops: CDR1 MNHEY, CDR2 SMNVEV (reference sequence). This CDR3 is built from 14 residues. CDR3 residues: CASSLGLSTDTQYF. The CDR3 DNA reads as TGTGCCAGCAGTCTGGGACTGAGCACAGATACGCAGTATTTT.

J is TRBJ2-7 and V is TRBV27; TRBD2 agrees at 10 bases. This CDR3 comprises 13 residues. Germline-derived CDR1 and CDR2 are MNHEY and SMNVEV (reference sequence). The V segment lost 6 bases and the J segment 6 bases; nucleotides outside the gene matches: 5. CDR3 sequence: CASRIAGGREQYF. The CDR3 coding sequence is TGTGCCAGCAGGATAGCGGGAGGACGCGAGCAGTACTTC.

The chain links TRBV5-1 to TRBJ2-2; D is unresolved. Germline V gene lookup returns CDR1 SGHRS and CDR2 YFSETQ. There are 15 residues in the CDR3. V was shortened by 2 bases and J by 3 bases, with 11 bases between the two germline ends. The CDR3 sequence: CASSFRVRDTGELFF. In DNA form, the CDR3 reads TGCGCCAGCAGCTTTCGGGTCCGAGACACCGGGGAGCTGTTTTTT.

The J gene is TRBJ2-2, the V gene TRBV6-6; 10 positions agree with TRBD2. The germline V gene has CDR1 MNHNY and CDR2 SVGAGI (reference sequence). The V and J ends lost 6 bases and 6 bases, in that order; junction bases with no gene match: 10. CDR3 size: 16 residues. CDR3 protein: CASSPGLAGAPGELFF. The DNA of the CDR3 is TGTGCCAGCAGCCCGGGTCTAGCGGGAGCCCCCGGGGAGCTGTTTTTT.

The chain couples TRBV5-6 to TRBJ1-4, with D possibly TRBD1 on 5 matching bases. The CDR3 totals 14 residues. CDR1 and CDR2 (germline): SGHDT, YYEEEE. The ends were cut back, 3 bases at V and 8 bases at J, with 14 bases in the middle. The CDR3 region has the DNA TGTGCCAGCAGCTGGGGACCCTCACGGGAAAAACTGTTTTTT. Its protein product is CASSWGPSREKLFF.

In regard to this clone: A read error may produce the germline difference seen at one junction end. The gene calls are TRBV5-1 and TRBJ2-3; 12 nucleotides align to TRBD1. CDR1 and CDR2 (germline): SGHRS, YFSETQ. This CDR3 region has 15 residues. CDR3 nucleotide sequence: TGCGCCGGCAGCTCGGGACAGGGGGCAACAGATACGCAGTATTTT. It translates to CAGSSGQGATDTQYF.

The chain joins TRBV4-2 to TRBJ2-5; the match to TRBD1 covers 8 bases. Germline CDR1 is LGHNA and CDR2 is YNFKEQ. J gave up 5 bases and V 3 bases, and 5 bases lay outside the gene matches. The CDR3 has 14 residues. The CDR3 nucleotides read TGTGCCAGCAGCCAGACAGGGGTACTGGAGACCCAGTACTTC. This gives the protein CASSQTGVLETQYF.

The chain links TRBV2 to TRBJ2-1; 8 bases are shared with TRBD2. This CDR3 is 19 amino acids long. After removal of 5 bases from V and 10 bases from J, the junction contained 25 bases not matched to a gene. The germline V gene encodes CDR1 SNHLY and CDR2 FYNNEI. The CDR3, as DNA: TGTGCCAGCAGTTTCCCGGGACTAGTAAGTGTACTTCTTTTGAACGAGCAGTTCTTC. Amino acid sequence: CASSFPGLVSVLLLNEQFF.

The V and J genes are TRBV9 and TRBJ2-5; maybe TRBD1 (6 bases). Germline-derived CDR1 and CDR2 are SGDLS and YYNGEE. V was clipped by 2 bases and J by 5 bases, with 13 bases between them. The CDR3 covers 14 residues. CDR3 region: CASSVGANRETQYF. Here the CDR3 DNA reads TGTGCCAGCAGCGTGGGGGCCAATCGGGAGACCCAGTACTTC.

This clone has just one count. The CDR3 nucleotides read TGTGCCAGCAGTCGGCTAAAAGGGGACACCGGGGAGCTGTTTTTT. It specifies CASSRLKGDTGELFF. V gene TRBV2 combines with J gene TRBJ2-2; possible D gene TRBD1, 5 bases. The V end was cut by 5 bases, the J end by 3 bases, with 13 bases between. This CDR3 is 15 amino acids long. The germline V gene has CDR1 SNHLY and CDR2 FYNNEI.

This chain joins TRBV5-6 and TRBJ1-2; a weak D match, TRBD1 (5 bases). Germline V lookup: CDR1 SGHDT, CDR2 YYEEEE. V was cut by 0 bases and J by 4 bases, with 13 bases left in between. This CDR3 is built from 15 residues. The CDR3 loop is CASSLAPGSGYGYTF. Written as DNA, the CDR3 is TGTGCCAGCAGCTTGGCCCCAGGGTCCGGCTATGGCTACACCTTC.

The gene calls are TRBV10-2 and TRBJ2-7; tentatively, D is TRBD1 or TRBD2 (5 bases each). Germline CDR1 reads WSHSY; CDR2 reads SAAADI. The CDR3 contains 15 residues. V was clipped by 6 bases and J by 3 bases, with 18 bases between them. The CDR3 nucleotides are TGCGCCAGCAGGGGGCCCGCGGGTTTGAACTACGAGCAGTACTTC. This translates into CASRGPAGLNYEQYF.

The J gene is TRBJ2-2, the V gene TRBV28, with TRBD2 matching 7 bases. J gave up 5 bases and V 8 bases, and 11 bases lay outside the gene matches. This CDR3 comprises 15 residues. From germline, CDR1 is MDHEN and CDR2 SYDVKM. CDR3 amino acids: CASAWTGGGTGELFF. In DNA form, the CDR3 reads TGTGCCAGCGCATGGACGGGAGGAGGAACCGGGGAGCTGTTTTTT.

The V and J genes are TRBV9 and TRBJ2-1, with D perhaps matching TRBD2 (5 bases). V lost 0 bases and J 0 bases, leaving 7 bases between the germline ends. The germline V gene has CDR1 SGDLS and CDR2 YYNGEE. The CDR3 is made up of 15 amino acids. This chain's CDR3 is CASSVAGGSYNEQFF. The CDR3 DNA sequence: TGTGCCAGCAGCGTAGCCGGAGGCTCCTACAATGAGCAGTTCTTC.